A selection of T cell receptor beta chains follows, all from one sample in a study of CD8+ T cells in alopecia areata. Some clones are missing from TCRdb's copy, which holds only in-frame ones; the method was immunoSEQ multiplex PCR. The table has roughly 200,000 clones, 50% to 60% seen once; the top ten hold 3% to 3.5%. The specimen was CD4+ T cells sorted from blood, collected at week 4, from a patient treated with tofacitinib. The receptor set was obtained from a human donor with alopecia areata. Each CDR3 is given with its conserved first and last residue. Clone size is not always given. Where it is, it says once, few, many or a class for expanded clones.

CDR3 protein | J gene | V gene | clone size
CAWNPTVTFSYNSPLHF | TRBJ1-6 | TRBV30 | -
CASSSVIGGGGNGYTF | TRBJ1-2 | TRBV7-2 | -
CASSLAIGGKAGNTIYF | TRBJ1-3 | TRBV7-2 | few
CASPPSTGHTEAFF | TRBJ1-1 | TRBV28 | -
CASSQPGLLRPGQYF | TRBJ2-3 | TRBV14 | -
CATSRDRQDLYGYTF | TRBJ1-2 | TRBV15 | few
CASSQVLGQSQETQYF | TRBJ2-5 | TRBV4-1 | -
CASSLSLAQVQETQYF | TRBJ2-5 | TRBV27 | -
CASSFKPTETQYF | TRBJ2-5 | TRBV7-2 | -
CASDPGGNNNSPLHF | TRBJ1-6 | TRBV9 | -
CASSPAKDRTDTQYF | TRBJ2-3 | TRBV18 | -
CASSEGNVDQPQHF | TRBJ1-5 | TRBV25-1 | -
CASSLRGGTEAFF | TRBJ1-1 | TRBV5-4 | once
CASSGLGTEAFF | TRBJ1-1 | TRBV2 | few
CASSPTYNEQFF | TRBJ2-1 | TRBV5-4 | -
CSAPFGVTDTQYF | TRBJ2-3 | TRBV29-1 | once
CASSSDGNYNEQFF | TRBJ2-1 | TRBV5-1 | -
CAWTGGDNQPQHF | TRBJ1-5 | TRBV30 | -
CAISKGEKLFF | TRBJ1-4 | TRBV10-3 | -
CASRRGQGNTGELFF | TRBJ2-2 | TRBV2 | -
CSVDRRDTEAFF | TRBJ1-1 | TRBV29-1 | -
CASSWSEGTQYF | TRBJ2-5 | TRBV2 | -
CASSPNSMGETQYF | TRBJ2-5 | TRBV19 | -
CASSLRVAAAGRYEQYF | TRBJ2-7 | TRBV5-1 | -
CSVGGLTNTGELFF | TRBJ2-2 | TRBV29-1 | once
CATSGVLGAKNIQYF | TRBJ2-4 | TRBV15 | few
CASSFNTGELFF | TRBJ2-2 | TRBV5-1 | -
CASSLVIYGYTF | TRBJ1-2 | TRBV7-2 | -
CSVQTDRYQETQYF | TRBJ2-5 | TRBV29-1 | once
CASTEAGGVETQYF | TRBJ2-5 | TRBV5-1 | -
CASSLGGRDYTFHYGYTF | TRBJ1-2 | TRBV5-1 | -
CSVSEGANEKLSF | TRBJ1-4 | TRBV29-1 | once
CASSQEWNRDAANYGYTF | TRBJ1-2 | TRBV4-3 | -
CSVDQDRFYTF | TRBJ1-2 | TRBV29-1 | -
CAISPWGGANEQFF | TRBJ2-1 | TRBV19 | few
CASSPIRTSGGGETQYF | TRBJ2-5 | TRBV7-2 | few
CASSPDPSKNSPLHF | TRBJ1-6 | TRBV18 | -
CSVEDQTDNQPQHF | TRBJ1-5 | TRBV29-1 | -
CASSLVRDRTTQYF | TRBJ2-3 | TRBV7-2 | -
CASSLAGGGTDTQYF | TRBJ2-3 | TRBV5-1 | -
CAISATSGGNQPQHF | TRBJ1-5 | TRBV10-3 | few
CASSQWTANSPLHF | TRBJ1-6 | TRBV4-3 | once
CSGLAGGRGTQYF | TRBJ2-3 | TRBV29-1 | -